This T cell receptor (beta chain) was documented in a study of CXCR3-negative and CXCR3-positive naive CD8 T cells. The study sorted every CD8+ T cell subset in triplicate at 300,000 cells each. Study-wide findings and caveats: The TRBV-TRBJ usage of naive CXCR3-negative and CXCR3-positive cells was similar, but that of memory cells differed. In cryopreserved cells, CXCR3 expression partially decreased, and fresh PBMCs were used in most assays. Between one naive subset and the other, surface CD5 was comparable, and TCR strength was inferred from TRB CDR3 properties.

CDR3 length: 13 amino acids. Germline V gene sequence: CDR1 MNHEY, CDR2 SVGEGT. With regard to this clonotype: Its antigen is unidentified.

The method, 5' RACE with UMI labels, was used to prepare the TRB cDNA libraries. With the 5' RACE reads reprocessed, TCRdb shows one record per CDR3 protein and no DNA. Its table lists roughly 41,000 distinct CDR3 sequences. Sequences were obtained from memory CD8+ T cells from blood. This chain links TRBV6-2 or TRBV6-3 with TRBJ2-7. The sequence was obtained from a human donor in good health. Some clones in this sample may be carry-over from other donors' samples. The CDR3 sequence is CASSYSVQDEQYF.